The text below deals with one T cell receptor beta chain. The antigen remains unidentified. This specimen belongs to a study of tissue T cells after allogeneic stem cell transplantation. Study-wide results and limits: Motif-based clustering found tissue-specific repertoire signatures shared across patients, though few clones were shared.

Here immunoSEQ multiplex PCR was the method, and the copy in TCRdb shows in-frame clones only, minus some. This table holds under 6,500 clones, approximately 80% found once. There are 15 residues in the CDR3. V shed 3 bases, J shed 7 bases, and the junction held 7 bases outside the gene matches. Germline CDR1 and CDR2: SGDLS and YYNGEE. This chain links TRBV9 with TRBJ1-6; TRBD1 agrees at 7 bases. This clonotype was obtained from a man aged 40 to 70 who later had graft-versus-host disease after an allogeneic stem cell transplant. Sequenced here: blood, sampled before transplantation. CDR3 sequence reads: CASSALGDRNSPLHF. DNA of the CDR3: TGTGCCAGCAGCGCGCTCGGGGACAGAAATTCACCCCTCCACTTT.